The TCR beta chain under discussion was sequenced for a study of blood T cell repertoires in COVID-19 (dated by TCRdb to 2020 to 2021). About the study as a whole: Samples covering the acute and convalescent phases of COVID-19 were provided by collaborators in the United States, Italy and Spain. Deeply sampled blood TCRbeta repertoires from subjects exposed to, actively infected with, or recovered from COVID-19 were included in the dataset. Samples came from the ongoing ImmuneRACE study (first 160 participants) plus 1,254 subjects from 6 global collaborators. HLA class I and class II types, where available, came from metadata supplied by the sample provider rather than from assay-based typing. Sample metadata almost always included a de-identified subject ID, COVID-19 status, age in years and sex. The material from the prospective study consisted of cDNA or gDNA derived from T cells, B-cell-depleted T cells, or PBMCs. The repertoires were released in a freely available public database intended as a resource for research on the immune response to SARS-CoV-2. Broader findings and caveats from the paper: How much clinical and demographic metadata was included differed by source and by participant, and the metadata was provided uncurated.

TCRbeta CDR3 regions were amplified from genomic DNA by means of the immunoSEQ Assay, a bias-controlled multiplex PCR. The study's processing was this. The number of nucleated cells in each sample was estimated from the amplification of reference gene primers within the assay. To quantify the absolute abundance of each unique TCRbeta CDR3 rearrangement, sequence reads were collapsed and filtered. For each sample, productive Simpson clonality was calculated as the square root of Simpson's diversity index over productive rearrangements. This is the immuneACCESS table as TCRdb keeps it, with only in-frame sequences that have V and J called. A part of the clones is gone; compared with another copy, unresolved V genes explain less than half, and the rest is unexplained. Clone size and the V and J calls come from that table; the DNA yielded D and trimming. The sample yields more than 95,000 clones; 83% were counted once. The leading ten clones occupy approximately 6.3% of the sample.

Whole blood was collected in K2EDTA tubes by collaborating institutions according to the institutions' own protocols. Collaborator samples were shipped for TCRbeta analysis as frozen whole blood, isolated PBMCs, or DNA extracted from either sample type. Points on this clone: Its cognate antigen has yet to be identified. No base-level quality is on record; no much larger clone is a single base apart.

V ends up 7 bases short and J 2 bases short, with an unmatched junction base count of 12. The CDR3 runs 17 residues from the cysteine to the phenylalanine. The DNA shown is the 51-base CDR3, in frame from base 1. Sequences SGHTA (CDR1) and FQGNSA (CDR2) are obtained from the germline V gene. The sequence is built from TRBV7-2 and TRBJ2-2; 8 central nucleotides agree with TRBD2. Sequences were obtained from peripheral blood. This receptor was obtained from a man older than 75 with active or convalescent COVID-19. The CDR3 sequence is CASKGGVAGTNTGELFF. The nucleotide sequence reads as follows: TGTGCCAGCAAAGGGGGGGTAGCGGGGACCAACACCGGGGAGCTGTTTTTT.